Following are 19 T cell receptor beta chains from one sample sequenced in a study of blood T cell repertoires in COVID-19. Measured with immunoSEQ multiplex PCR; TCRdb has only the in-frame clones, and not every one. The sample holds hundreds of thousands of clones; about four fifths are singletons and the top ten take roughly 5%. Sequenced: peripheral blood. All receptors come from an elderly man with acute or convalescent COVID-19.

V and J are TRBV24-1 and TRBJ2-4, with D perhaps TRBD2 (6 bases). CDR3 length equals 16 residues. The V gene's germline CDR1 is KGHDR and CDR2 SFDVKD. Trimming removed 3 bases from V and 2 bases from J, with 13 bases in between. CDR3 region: CATSDGRRSPKNIQYF. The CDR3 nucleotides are TGTGCCACCAGTGATGGGAGGAGAAGCCCCAAAAACATTCAGTACTTC.

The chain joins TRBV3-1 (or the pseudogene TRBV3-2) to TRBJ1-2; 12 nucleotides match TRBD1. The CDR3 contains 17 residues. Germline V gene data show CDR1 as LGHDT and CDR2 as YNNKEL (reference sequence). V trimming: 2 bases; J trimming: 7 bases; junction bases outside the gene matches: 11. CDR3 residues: CASSQLPPGQGASGYTF. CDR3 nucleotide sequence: TGTGCCAGCAGCCAACTTCCCCCGGGACAGGGGGCATCTGGCTACACCTTC.

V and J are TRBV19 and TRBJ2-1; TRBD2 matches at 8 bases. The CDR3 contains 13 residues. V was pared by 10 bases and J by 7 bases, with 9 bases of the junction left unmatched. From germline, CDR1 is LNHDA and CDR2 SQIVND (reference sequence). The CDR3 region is CATAGTRANEQFF. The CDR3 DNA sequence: TGTGCCACCGCCGGGACTAGGGCAAATGAGCAGTTCTTC.

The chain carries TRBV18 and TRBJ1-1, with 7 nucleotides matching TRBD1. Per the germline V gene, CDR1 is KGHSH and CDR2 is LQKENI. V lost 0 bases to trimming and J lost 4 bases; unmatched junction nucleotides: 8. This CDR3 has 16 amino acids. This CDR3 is CASSPPGTAKVTEAFF. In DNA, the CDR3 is TGTGCCAGCTCACCACCAGGGACAGCCAAAGTCACTGAAGCTTTCTTT.

CDR3 bases: TGTGCCAGCTCCCTCGGGTCCCAAGAGACCCAGTACTTC. It is translated as CASSLGSQETQYF. The chain is built from TRBV18 and TRBJ2-5; D not resolved. Germline assignment: CDR1 KGHSH and CDR2 LQKENI. The CDR3 runs to 13 residues. V was clipped by 6 bases and J by 1 base, with 9 bases between them.

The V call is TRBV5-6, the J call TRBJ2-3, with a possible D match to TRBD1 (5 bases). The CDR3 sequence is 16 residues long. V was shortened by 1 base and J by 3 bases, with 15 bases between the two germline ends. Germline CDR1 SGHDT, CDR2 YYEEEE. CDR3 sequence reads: CASSLYFRGRTDTQYF. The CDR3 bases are TGTGCCAGCAGCTTGTACTTTAGGGGCCGGACAGATACGCAGTATTTT.

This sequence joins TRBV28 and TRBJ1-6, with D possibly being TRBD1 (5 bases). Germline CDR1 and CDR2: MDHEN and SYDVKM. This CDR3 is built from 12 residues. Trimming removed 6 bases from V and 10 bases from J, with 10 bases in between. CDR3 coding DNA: TGTGCCAGCAGGACCGGGGGATCACCCCTCCACTTT. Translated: CASRTGGSPLHF.

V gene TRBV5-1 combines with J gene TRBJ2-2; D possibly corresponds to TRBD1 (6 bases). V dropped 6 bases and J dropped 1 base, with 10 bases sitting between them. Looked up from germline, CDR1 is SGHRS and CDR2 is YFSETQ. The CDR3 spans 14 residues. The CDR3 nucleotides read TGCGCCAGCACAAGACAGGTGAACACCGGGGAGCTGTTTTTT. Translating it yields CASTRQVNTGELFF.

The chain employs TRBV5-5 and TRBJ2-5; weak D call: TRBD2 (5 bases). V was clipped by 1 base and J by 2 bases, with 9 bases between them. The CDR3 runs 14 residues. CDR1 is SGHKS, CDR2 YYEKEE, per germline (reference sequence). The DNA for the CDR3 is TGTGCCAGCAGCTTGAAGGGCGGGCAAGAGACCCAGTACTTC. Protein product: CASSLKGGQETQYF.

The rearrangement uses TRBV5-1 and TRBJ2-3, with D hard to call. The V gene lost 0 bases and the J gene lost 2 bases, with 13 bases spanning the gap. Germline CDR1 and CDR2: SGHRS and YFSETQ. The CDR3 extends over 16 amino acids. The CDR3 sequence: CASSLGATSTTDTQYF. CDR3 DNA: TGCGCCAGCAGCTTGGGGGCGACATCAACCACAGATACGCAGTATTTT.

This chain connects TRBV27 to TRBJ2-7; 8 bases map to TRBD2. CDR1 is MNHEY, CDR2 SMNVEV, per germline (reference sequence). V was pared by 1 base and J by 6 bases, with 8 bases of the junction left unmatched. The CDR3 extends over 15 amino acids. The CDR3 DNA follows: TGTGCCAGCAGTTTATTCAGCGGGAGCGTGACCGAGCAGTACTTC. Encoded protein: CASSLFSGSVTEQYF.

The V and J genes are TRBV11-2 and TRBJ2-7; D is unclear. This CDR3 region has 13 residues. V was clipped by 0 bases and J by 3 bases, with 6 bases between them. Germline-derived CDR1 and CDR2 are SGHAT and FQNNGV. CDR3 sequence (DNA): TGTGCCAGCAGCTTAGATAGCTTCTACGAGCAGTACTTC. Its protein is CASSLDSFYEQYF.

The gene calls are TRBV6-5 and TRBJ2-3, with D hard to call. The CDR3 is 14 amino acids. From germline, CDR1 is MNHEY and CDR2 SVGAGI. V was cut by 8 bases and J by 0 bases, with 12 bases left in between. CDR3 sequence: CASGNRPSTDTQYF. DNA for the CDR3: TGTGCCAGCGGAAACAGACCTAGCACAGATACGCAGTATTTT.

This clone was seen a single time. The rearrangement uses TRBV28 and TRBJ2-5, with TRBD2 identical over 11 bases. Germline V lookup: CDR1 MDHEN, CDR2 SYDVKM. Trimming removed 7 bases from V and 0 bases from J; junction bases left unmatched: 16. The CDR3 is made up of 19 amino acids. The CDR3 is CASNWRQGLAGGHQETQYF. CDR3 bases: TGTGCCAGCAATTGGAGACAGGGTTTAGCGGGAGGGCACCAAGAGACCCAGTACTTC.

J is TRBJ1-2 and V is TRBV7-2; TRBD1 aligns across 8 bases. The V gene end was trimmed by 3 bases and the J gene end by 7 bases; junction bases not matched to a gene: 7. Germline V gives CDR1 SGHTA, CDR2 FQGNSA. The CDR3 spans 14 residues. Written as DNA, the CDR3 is TGTGCCAGCAGCTTCGGACAGGGAGGAAGTGGCTACACCTTC. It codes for CASSFGQGGSGYTF.

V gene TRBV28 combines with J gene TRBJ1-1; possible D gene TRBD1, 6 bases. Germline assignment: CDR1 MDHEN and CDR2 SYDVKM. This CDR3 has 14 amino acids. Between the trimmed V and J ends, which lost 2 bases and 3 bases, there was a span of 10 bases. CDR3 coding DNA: TGTGCCAGCAGTTTAATTTCAGGGGACACTGAAGCTTTCTTT. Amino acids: CASSLISGDTEAFF.

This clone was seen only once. In nucleotides, the CDR3 is TGTGCCAGCCGGGACAGGGGATCTGGGGCCAACGTCCTGACTTTC. Its protein product is CASRDRGSGANVLTF. This chain connects TRBV6-5 to TRBJ2-6; 10 nucleotides align to TRBD1. The CDR3 sequence is 15 residues long. Germline CDR1 and CDR2: MNHEY and SVGAGI. The V gene end was trimmed by 8 bases and the J gene end by 1 base; junction bases not matched to a gene: 2.

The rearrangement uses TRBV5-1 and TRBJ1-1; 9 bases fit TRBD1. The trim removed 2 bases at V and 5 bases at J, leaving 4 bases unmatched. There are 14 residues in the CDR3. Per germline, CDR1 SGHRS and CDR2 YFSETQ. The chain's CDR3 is CASSLRTGETEAFF. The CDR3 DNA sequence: TGCGCCAGCAGCTTAAGGACAGGGGAAACTGAAGCTTTCTTT.

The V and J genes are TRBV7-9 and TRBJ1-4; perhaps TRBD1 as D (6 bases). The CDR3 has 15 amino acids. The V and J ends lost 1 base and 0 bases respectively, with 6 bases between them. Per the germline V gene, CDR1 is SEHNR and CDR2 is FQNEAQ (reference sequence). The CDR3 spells CASSLGTATNEKLFF. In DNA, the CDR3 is TGTGCCAGCAGCTTAGGGACAGCAACTAATGAAAAACTGTTTTTT.